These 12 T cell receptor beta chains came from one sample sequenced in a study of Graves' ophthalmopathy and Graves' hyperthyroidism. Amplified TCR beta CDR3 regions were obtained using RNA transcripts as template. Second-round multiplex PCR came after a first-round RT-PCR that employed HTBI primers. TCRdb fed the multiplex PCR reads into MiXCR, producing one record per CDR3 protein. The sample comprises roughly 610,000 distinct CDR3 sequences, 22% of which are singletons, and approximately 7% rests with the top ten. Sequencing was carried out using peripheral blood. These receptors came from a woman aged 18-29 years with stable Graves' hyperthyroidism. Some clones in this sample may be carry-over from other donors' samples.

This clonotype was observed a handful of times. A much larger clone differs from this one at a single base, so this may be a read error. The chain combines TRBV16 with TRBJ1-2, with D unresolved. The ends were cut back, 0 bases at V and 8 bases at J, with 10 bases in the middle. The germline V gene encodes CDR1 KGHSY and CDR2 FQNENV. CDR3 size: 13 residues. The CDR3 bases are TGTGCCAGCAGCCAATCGTGGGTCCAGGGCTACACCTTC. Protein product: CASSQSWVQGYTF. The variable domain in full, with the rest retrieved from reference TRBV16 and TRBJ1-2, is GEEVAQTPKHLVRGEGQKAKLYCAPIKGHSYVFWYQQVLKNEFKFLISFQNENVFDETGMPKERFSAKCLPNSPCSLEIQATKLEDSAVYFCASSQSWVQGYTFGSGTRLTVV.

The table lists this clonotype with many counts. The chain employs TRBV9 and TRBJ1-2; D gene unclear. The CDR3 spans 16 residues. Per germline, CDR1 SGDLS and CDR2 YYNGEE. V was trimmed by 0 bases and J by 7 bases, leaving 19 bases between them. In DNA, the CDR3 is TGTGCCAGCAGCGTAGACGAGGCACTTTTTGGGAGTGGCTACACCTTC. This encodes CASSVDEALFGSGYTF.

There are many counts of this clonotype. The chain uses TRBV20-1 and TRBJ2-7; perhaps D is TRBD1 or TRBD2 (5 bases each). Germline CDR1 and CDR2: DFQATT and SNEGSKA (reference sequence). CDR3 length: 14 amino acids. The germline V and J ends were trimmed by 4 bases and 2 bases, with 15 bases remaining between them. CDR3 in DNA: TGCAGTGCTACGACCGGGACCAAAGCCTACGAGCAGTACTTC. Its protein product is CSATTGTKAYEQYF.

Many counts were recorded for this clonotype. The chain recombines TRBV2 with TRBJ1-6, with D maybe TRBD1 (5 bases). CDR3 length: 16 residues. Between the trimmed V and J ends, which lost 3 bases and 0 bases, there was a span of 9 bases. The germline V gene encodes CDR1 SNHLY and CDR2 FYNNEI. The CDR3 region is CASSEGGSSYNSPLHF. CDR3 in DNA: TGTGCCAGCAGTGAGGGGGGGAGCTCCTATAATTCACCCCTCCACTTT. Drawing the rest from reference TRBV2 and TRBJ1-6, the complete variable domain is EPEVTQTPSHQVTQMGQEVILRCVPISNHLYFYWYRQILGQKVEFLVSFYNNEISEKSEIFDDQFSVERPDGSNFTLKIRSTKLEDSAMYFCASSEGGSSYNSPLHFGNGTRLTVT.

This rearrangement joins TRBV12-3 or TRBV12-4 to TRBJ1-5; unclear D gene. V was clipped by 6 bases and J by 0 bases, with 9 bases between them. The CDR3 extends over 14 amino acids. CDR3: CASRYLYSNQPQHF. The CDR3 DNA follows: TGTGCCAGCAGATACCTCTATAGCAATCAGCCCCAGCATTTT.

CDR3 sequence: CASSLQAGGFYEQYF. The CDR3 DNA sequence: TGTGCCAGCAGCCTCCAAGCAGGGGGATTCTACGAGCAGTACTTC. The chain links TRBV27 to TRBJ2-7; 7 bases align to TRBD1. CDR3 size: 15 residues. V was pared by 6 bases and J by 3 bases, with 11 bases of the junction left unmatched. Germline V gives CDR1 MNHEY, CDR2 SMNVEV (reference sequence).

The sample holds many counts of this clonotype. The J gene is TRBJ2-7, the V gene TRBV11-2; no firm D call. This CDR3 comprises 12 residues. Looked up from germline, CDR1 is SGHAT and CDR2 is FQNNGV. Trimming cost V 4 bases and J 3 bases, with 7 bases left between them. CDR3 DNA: TGTGCCAGCAGCTCGACCGTCTACGAGCAGTACTTC. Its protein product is CASSSTVYEQYF.

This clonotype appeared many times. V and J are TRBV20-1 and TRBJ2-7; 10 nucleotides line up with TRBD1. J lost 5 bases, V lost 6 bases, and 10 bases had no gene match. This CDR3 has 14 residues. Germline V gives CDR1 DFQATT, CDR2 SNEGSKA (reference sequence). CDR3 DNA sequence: TGCAGTGCCACCACCGGGACAGGGGTAAACGAGCAGTACTTC. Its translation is CSATTGTGVNEQYF.

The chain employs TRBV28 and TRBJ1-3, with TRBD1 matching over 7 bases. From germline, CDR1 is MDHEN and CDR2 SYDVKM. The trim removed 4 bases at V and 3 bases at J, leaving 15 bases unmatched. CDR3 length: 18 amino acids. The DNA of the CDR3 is TGTGCCAGCAGTTCCTATTCGACAGGGTTTCGTGTTGGAAACACCATATATTTT. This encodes CASSSYSTGFRVGNTIYF.

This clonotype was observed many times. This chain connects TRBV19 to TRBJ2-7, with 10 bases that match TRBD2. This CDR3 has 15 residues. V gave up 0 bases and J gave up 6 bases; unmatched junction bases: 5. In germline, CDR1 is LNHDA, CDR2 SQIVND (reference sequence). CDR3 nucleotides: TGTGCCAGTAGTATAGAACGGCTAGCGGGAGCCGAGCAGTACTTC. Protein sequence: CASSIERLAGAEQYF. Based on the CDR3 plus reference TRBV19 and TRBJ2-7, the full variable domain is DGGITQSPKYLFRKEGQNVTLSCEQNLNHDAMYWYRQDPGQGLRLIYYSQIVNDFQKGDIAEGYSVSREKKESFPLTVTSAQKNPTAFYLCASSIERLAGAEQYFGPGTRLTVT.

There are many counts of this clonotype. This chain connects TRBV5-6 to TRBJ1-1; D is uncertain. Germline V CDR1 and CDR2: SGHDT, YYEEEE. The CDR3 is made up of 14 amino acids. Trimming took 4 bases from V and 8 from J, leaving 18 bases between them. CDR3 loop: CASSPLIRSSEAFF. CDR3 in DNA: TGTGCCAGCAGCCCCCTTATCCGGAGTTCGGAAGCTTTCTTT.

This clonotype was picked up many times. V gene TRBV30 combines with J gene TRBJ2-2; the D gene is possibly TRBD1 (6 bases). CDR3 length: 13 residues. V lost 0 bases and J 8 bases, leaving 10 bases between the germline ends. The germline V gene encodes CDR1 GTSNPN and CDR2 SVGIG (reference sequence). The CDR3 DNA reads TGTGCCTGGAGTGTAGGGGGACCGGGGGAGCTGTTTTTT. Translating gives CAWSVGGPGELFF.